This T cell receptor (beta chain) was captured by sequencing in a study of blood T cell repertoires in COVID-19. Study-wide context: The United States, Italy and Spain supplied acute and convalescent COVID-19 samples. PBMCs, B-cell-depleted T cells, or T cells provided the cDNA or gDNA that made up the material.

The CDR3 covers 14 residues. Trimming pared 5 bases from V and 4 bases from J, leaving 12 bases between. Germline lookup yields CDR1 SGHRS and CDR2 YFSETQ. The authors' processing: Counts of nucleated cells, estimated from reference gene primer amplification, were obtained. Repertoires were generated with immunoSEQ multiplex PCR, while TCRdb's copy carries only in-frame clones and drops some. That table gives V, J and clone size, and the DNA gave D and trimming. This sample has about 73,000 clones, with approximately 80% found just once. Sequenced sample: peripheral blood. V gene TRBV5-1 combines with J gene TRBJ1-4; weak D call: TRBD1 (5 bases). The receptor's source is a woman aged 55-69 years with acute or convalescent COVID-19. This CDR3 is CASRRGEVNEKLFF. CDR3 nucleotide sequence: TGCGCCAGCAGAAGGGGCGAAGTTAATGAAAAACTGTTTTTT.